These T cell receptor beta chains were read from a single sample in a study of cytomegalovirus exposure and HLA in healthy donors. Produced via immunoSEQ multiplex PCR; TCRdb's table is partial and in-frame only. The sample lists over 150,000 clones; about 77% were seen once. Sequenced sample: PBMCs. The receptors come from a male donor in good health and CMV-seropositive. Both conserved end residues are trimmed from each CDR3. Fields, in order: V gene, J gene, CDR3 protein.

V: TRBV2; J: TRBJ2-7; CDR3: ATQKLAVAYEQY
V: TRBV6-1; J: TRBJ2-4; CDR3: ASRTGNKNIQY
V: TRBV2; J: TRBJ2-4; CDR3: ASSEGGRLAKNIQY
V: TRBV6-1; J: TRBJ2-3; CDR3: AIHPGLAGTDTQY
V: TRBV5-6; J: TRBJ1-1; CDR3: ASSLATPGVMNTEAF
V: TRBV7-9; J: TRBJ1-2; CDR3: ASSDRQAPRNGYT
V: TRBV6-1; J: TRBJ1-2; CDR3: ASPLGTGPEGGYT
V: TRBV2; J: NA; CDR3: ASSDPRGRSYEQY
V: TRBV5-1; J: TRBJ2-3; CDR3: ASSLAARSTDTQY
V: TRBV7-3; J: TRBJ2-2; CDR3: ASSFGNRGPNTGELF
V: TRBV4-1; J: TRBJ1-2; CDR3: ASRRNPGQGPSYT
V: TRBV2; J: TRBJ2-7; CDR3: ASSPSGGGATYEQY
V: TRBV2; J: TRBJ1-1; CDR3: ASSERDRGFTEAF
V: TRBV5-1; J: TRBJ2-2; CDR3: ASTLKVAGGQHGELF
V: TRBV14; J: TRBJ2-7; CDR3: ASSQVWGSGYEQY
V: TRBV2; J: TRBJ2-7; CDR3: ASSPDRDNYEQY
V: TRBV6-1; J: TRBJ2-3; CDR3: ASSEAAGGTDTQY
V: TRBV6-5; J: TRBJ1-1; CDR3: ASSYSGVRTEAF
V: TRBV7-9; J: TRBJ1-6; CDR3: SSSARLGDNSPLH
V: TRBV20-1; J: TRBJ2-7; CDR3: SASRAGEQY
V: TRBV9; J: TRBJ1-2; CDR3: ASSVRDRGSYGYT
V: TRBV27; J: TRBJ2-1; CDR3: ASSLTGTLLSYNEQF
V: TRBV2; J: TRBJ2-1; CDR3: ASSVAGGVDNEQF
V: TRBV9; J: TRBJ2-3; CDR3: ASGGEGSTDTQY
V: TRBV9; J: TRBJ2-5; CDR3: ASSVGTGQETQY
V: TRBV6-5; J: TRBJ1-2; CDR3: ASSTDRGPWYGYT
V: TRBV29-1; J: TRBJ2-5; CDR3: SVVAGGETQY
V: TRBV15; J: TRBJ1-5; CDR3: ATSRDLDQPQH
V: TRBV12-5; J: TRBJ2-3; CDR3: ASGLVTSGLTDTQY
V: TRBV6-6; J: TRBJ2-7; CDR3: ASIRGPSGEGGEQY